Sequencing of this TCR beta chain was carried out in a study of blood T cells in healthy people across ages. Through a sample-barcoded 5' primer and a J-beta primer mix, a second PCR was run for roughly 6 to 11 cycles. Each cDNA molecule carried a tag from a template-switch adaptor that contained 12 random nucleotides. In TCRdb, the 5' RACE reads were re-called with MiXCR into one record per CDR3 protein. The data contain about 1.8 million distinct CDR3 sequences, around 50% of them seen just once; the ten biggest clones take up approximately 2.1%. This clonotype came up a few times. Antigen unknown. Findings of the study overall: Per-million-T-cell TCR beta diversity fell roughly linearly with age. It was held that diversity estimates obtained from one million T cells represented underestimates. Strong correlation existed between TCR beta diversity and naive T cell percentage.

The ends lost 4 bases at V and 2 bases at J; junction bases unmatched: 11. Per the germline V gene, CDR1 is SGHRS and CDR2 is YFSETQ. CDR3 size: 16 residues. The receptor was derived from a woman between 40 and 55 years old in good health. The chain joins TRBV5-1 to TRBJ2-5; 7 bases fit TRBD2. The material sequenced was blood. CDR3 in DNA: TGCGCCAGCAGCCCCGGAACTACCGGGGGGCAAGAGACCCAGTACTTC. It is translated as CASSPGTTGGQETQYF. Full variable domain (missing parts from reference TRBV5-1 and TRBJ2-5): KAGVTQTPRYLIKTRGQQVTLSCSPISGHRSVSWYQQTPGQGLQFLFEYFSETQRNKGNFPGRFSGRQFSNSRSEMNVSTLELGDSALYLCASSPGTTGGQETQYFGPGTRLLVL.